This T cell receptor beta chain was sequenced during a study of regulatory T cells in long-lasting Graves disease. Study findings and constraints: The study found TRBV28, TRBJ1-2 and TRBJ2-5 favored in persistent disease.

Remarks on this clonotype: Antigen: not known. Its ends do not fully match the called genes, so a read error is possible.

Per the germline V gene, CDR1 is LGHNT and CDR2 is FRNRAP. This CDR3 has 12 residues. Sample time point: persistent/refractory GD, antithyroid drugs over 5 years with positive TRAb. PBMC-extracted RNA yielded the TCR library. HTBI primers from iRepertoire and Arm-PCR of CDR3 regions yielded the TCR beta libraries. A single record per CDR3 protein comes from TCRdb applying MiXCR to the multiplex PCR reads. Counted here are 400,000 or so distinct CDR3 sequences, roughly a quarter occurring once; the ten biggest clones make up roughly 26%. The J gene is TRBJ1-5, the V gene TRBV12-5; D unclear. The source is a female donor with Graves disease. The sequencing here drew on peripheral blood mononuclear cells (PBMCs), taken when the disease was refractory, from a patient treated with antithyroid drugs. The CDR3: CASALDNQPQHF. The CDR3 region has the DNA TGTGCTAGTGCTTTGGACAATCAGCCCCAGCATTTT.